These 4 T cell receptor beta chains originate from one sample sequenced in a study of early T cells in non-severe SARS-CoV-2 infection. TCRdb re-analysed the 5' RACE reads in MiXCR, keeping a single row per CDR3 protein. Of nearly 45,000 distinct CDR3 sequences detected, roughly 12% appear once; the ten largest clones hold 21%. Material for sequencing was whole blood. The origin of the receptors is an adult who was a healthcare worker with PCR-confirmed SARS-CoV-2 infection or an uninfected control (not recorded which).

This clonotype was seen repeatedly, ten times or more. This chain links TRBV6-2 or TRBV6-3 with TRBJ2-7, with D possibly TRBD1 on 5 matching bases. V was shortened by 0 bases and J by 0 bases, with 12 bases between the two germline ends. Germline loops: CDR1 MNHEY, CDR2 SVGEGT. The CDR3 contains 16 residues. The CDR3 spells CASSYSIGHPSYEQYF. The CDR3, as DNA: TGTGCCAGCAGTTACTCGATAGGACACCCCTCCTACGAGCAGTACTTC.

This clonotype has a count of ten or more. The CDR3 here is CASSSSAGGRVTQYF. CDR3 nucleotides: TGTGCCAGCAGTTCCTCAGCGGGAGGGCGTGTGACCCAGTACTTC. The chain uses TRBV6-2 or TRBV6-3 and TRBJ2-5; 10 bases fit TRBD2. The germline V gene encodes CDR1 MNHEY and CDR2 SVGEGT. V lost 4 bases to trimming and J lost 7 bases; unmatched junction nucleotides: 9. This CDR3 region has 15 residues.

This clonotype was detected many times. One junction end does not reproduce the germline sequence, and a read error may be involved. The rearrangement uses TRBV12-3 or TRBV12-4 and TRBJ2-2; 9 bases line up with TRBD2. The CDR3 is 11 amino acids. The CDR3 loop reads CASSLAGKLFF. Written as DNA, the CDR3 is TGTGCCAGCAGTCTAGCGGGAAAGCTGTTTTTT.

This clonotype was seen only a few times. V and J are TRBV3-1 and TRBJ2-3, with D unclear. V was cut by 1 base and J by 0 bases, with 8 bases left in between. The CDR3 spans 15 residues. Germline CDR1 and CDR2: LGHDT and YNNKEL (reference sequence). In DNA form, the CDR3 reads TGTGCCAGCAGCCAAGGAGCGTCTAGCACAGATACGCAGTATTTT. Translating it yields CASSQGASSTDTQYF.